The sequence of this T cell receptor beta chain was determined in a study of T-cell reconstitution after alpha-beta-depleted transplantation in children. Whole-study results and caveats: The origin of high day-60 TCRbeta diversity in some patients lay in surviving recipient T cells and thymic progenitors. Several hundred expanded graft clones reportedly supplied alpha-beta T cells about two months after transplant.

Unique molecular identifiers featured in how the TCRbeta library was prepared. TCRdb processed the PCR reads anew with MiXCR; each CDR3 protein has one entry. Of over 200,000 distinct CDR3 sequences in the sample, approximately 15% were seen once. Germline V gene lookup returns CDR1 MNHGY and CDR2 SVAAGI. J lost 4 bases, V lost 0 bases, and 6 bases had no gene match. This CDR3 region has 16 residues. This clonotype was recorded at least ten times. Antigen: not known. The chain links TRBV6-9 to TRBJ2-1; 7 positions match TRBD2. The receptor comes from a male patient aged 2 to 10 who had a stem cell transplant for acute lymphoblastic leukemia, so the T cells may come from the graft donor. Sequencing used PBMCs, mostly from graft donor cells, obtained 360 days after TCRalphabeta/CD19-depleted stem cell transplant. The CDR3 DNA sequence: TGTGCCAGCAGTTATTCGGGAGGGGAGGCATACAATGAGCAGTTCTTC. Its translation: CASSYSGGEAYNEQFF.